This T cell receptor (beta chain) was sequenced for a study of identical twins. The CDR3 consists of 16 residues. Germline CDR1 SGHTA, CDR2 FQGNSA. The V segment lost 0 bases and the J segment 6 bases; nucleotides outside the gene matches: 4. Unique molecular identifiers were in the cDNA, with template-switch universal primer binding. Each CDR3 protein is one row after TCRdb ran MiXCR on the 5' RACE reads. The data show some 690,000 distinct CDR3 sequences, less than 25% seen once. The same sample was also used in a study of T cells expressing NK-cell markers. Per that study: Seven HCMV-seropositive donors and one seronegative donor made up the eight sequenced donors. What remained unclear was the HCMV specificity of expanded NKG2C+ T cell clones.

Material for sequencing was PBMCs. This sequence was found in a young woman in good health. J is TRBJ2-7 and V is TRBV7-2; 14 nucleotides match TRBD2. CDR3 sequence: CASSLAGTSGSSEQYF. The CDR3 DNA reads as TGTGCCAGCAGCTTAGCGGGGACTAGCGGGAGCTCCGAGCAGTACTTC.